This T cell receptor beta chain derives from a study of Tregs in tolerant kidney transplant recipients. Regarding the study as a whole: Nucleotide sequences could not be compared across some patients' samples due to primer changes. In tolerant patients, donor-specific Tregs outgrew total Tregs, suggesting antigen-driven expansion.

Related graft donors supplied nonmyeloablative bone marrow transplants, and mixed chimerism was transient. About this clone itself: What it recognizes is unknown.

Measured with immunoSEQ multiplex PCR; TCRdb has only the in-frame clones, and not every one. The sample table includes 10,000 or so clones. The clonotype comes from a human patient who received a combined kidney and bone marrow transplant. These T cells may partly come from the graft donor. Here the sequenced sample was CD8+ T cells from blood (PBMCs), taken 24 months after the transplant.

Partial CDR3 DNA: TGTGCCTTACGGGGTAGCTCCTACAATGAG. Its translation: CALRGSSYNE. The complete CDR3 reads CALRGSSYNEQFF. The rearrangement links TRBV28 to TRBJ2-1; possibly TRBD2 for D (5 bases). The CDR3 is cut off 3 residues early in the read; its end comes from the germline J gene. V lost 11 bases to trimming and J lost 0 bases, with 11 bases between them. The CDR3 spans 13 residues. CDR1 and CDR2 (germline): MDHEN, SYDVKM.